This TCR beta chain was observed in a study of cytomegalovirus exposure and HLA in healthy donors. Findings of the study overall: In a later analysis, DRB1 alleles had the most associated TCRs; HLA-C alleles the fewest. Accurate HLA-A and HLA-B prediction from TCR beta sequences was reported for most subjects. There were some V segments, including TRBV6-2 and TRBV6-3, excluded as indistinguishable.

As regards this clone: What it binds is unknown.

The primer mix had 60 Vbeta and 13 Jbeta primers. Generated by immunoSEQ multiplex PCR, the TCRdb table keeps only in-frame clones and is missing some. The data hold 89,000 or so clones, with 84% observed a single time. Germline V gives CDR1 SEHNR, CDR2 FQNEAQ (reference sequence). The ends were cut back, 0 bases at V and 4 bases at J, with 7 bases in the middle. The CDR3 spans 13 residues. The genes are TRBV7-9 and TRBJ2-7; a weak D match, TRBD2 (5 bases). The source of this sequence is a woman aged 18-29 years in good health and CMV-seropositive. Sequencing was done on a sample of PBMCs. As DNA, the CDR3 is TGTGCCAGCAGCTTAGCCGGGGAATACGAGCAGTACTTC. This sequence encodes CASSLAGEYEQYF.